The clone carrying this T cell receptor beta chain was picked up many times. Patients were excluded for uncontrolled infection, other autoimmune disease, pregnancy or lactation. This entry comes from a study of T cells in Graves' hyperthyroidism and ophthalmopathy. Researchers took RNA transcripts and amplified the TCR beta CDR3 regions from them. First-round RT-PCR of the TCR CDR3 relied on the HTBI primer set. TCRdb analysed the multiplex PCR reads with MiXCR anew, one entry per CDR3 protein. Among around 500,000 distinct CDR3 sequences listed, approximately 16% were seen once. Germline V lookup: CDR1 SGHTA, CDR2 FQGNSA. This CDR3 is built from 13 residues. With 5 bases removed from V and 4 bases from J, the gap between germline ends came to 11 bases.

This receptor was identified in a woman in her twenties or thirties with Graves' ophthalmopathy. The chain joins TRBV7-2 to TRBJ1-2, with TRBD1 as a possible D gene (6 bases). The material sequenced was blood. This CDR3 reads CASSDSGAYGYTF. The DNA of the CDR3 is TGTGCCAGCAGCGACTCGGGGGCCTATGGCTACACCTTC.